A single sample gave rise to the 29 T cell receptor beta chains below, sequenced in a study of T-cell reconstitution after alpha-beta-depleted transplantation in children. A TCRbeta library incorporating unique molecular identifiers was prepared. TCRdb re-derived calls from the PCR reads in MiXCR, one entry per CDR3 protein. The data hold approximately 630,000 distinct CDR3 sequences, with around 14% observed a single time. The source was PBMCs, collected before TCRalphabeta/CD19-depleted stem cell transplant. The receptors were gathered from a girl aged 2-10 years with congenital amegakaryocytic thrombocytopenia, due to receive a stem cell transplant.

At least ten counts were recorded for this clonotype. The V and J genes are TRBV4-2 and TRBJ1-1; D call uncertain. This CDR3 has 16 residues. The V gene lost 2 bases and the J gene lost 0 bases, with 13 bases spanning the gap. The germline V gene encodes CDR1 LGHNA and CDR2 YNFKEQ. The CDR3 coding sequence is TGTGCCAGCAGCCAATCACAAGTTTTTATGAACACTGAAGCTTTCTTT. Translated, it gives CASSQSQVFMNTEAFF.

Concerning this clonotype: The junction shows a germline mismatch at one end, possibly a read error. This chain links TRBV3-1 with TRBJ2-1; D is unresolved. The CDR3 is 18 amino acids. CDR1 is LGHDT, CDR2 YNNKEL, per germline (reference sequence). CDR3 loop: CASTQPIFPSRASNEQFF. CDR3 in DNA: TGTGCCAGCACCCAACCCATATTTCCTAGTCGGGCAAGCAATGAGCAGTTCTTC.

The chain couples TRBV5-1 to TRBJ2-3, with D uncertain. V was clipped by 5 bases and J by 4 bases, with 14 bases between them. CDR1 SGHRS and CDR2 YFSETQ come from the germline V gene. The CDR3 covers 14 residues. CDR3 sequence (DNA): TGCGCCAGCAGTAACCCCCACGCGGCAGATACGCAGTATTTT. Amino acids: CASSNPHAADTQYF.

This clonotype was found many times. The rearrangement links TRBV6-5 to TRBJ2-1; the D call may be TRBD1 or TRBD2 (6 bases each). This CDR3 region has 13 residues. Per germline, CDR1 MNHEY and CDR2 SVGAGI. Trimming removed 4 bases from V and 9 bases from J, with 13 bases in between. The CDR3 here is CASSSPGAREQFF. In DNA form, the CDR3 reads TGTGCCAGCAGTTCCCCGGGGGCCCGTGAGCAGTTCTTC.

This clonotype was seen at least ten times. V is TRBV5-1 and J is TRBJ2-3, with 9 bases that match TRBD1. Germline V CDR1 and CDR2: SGHRS, YFSETQ. After removal of 3 bases from V and 5 bases from J, the junction contained 4 bases not matched to a gene. This CDR3 spans 14 amino acids. CDR3 sequence reads: CASSSQGAGDTQYF. The CDR3 DNA is TGCGCCAGCAGCTCACAGGGGGCTGGAGATACGCAGTATTTT.

Ten or more counts support this clonotype. V and J are TRBV20-1 and TRBJ2-1; 7 positions match TRBD2. The CDR3 is 17 amino acids. The V and J ends lost 4 bases and 6 bases, in that order; junction bases with no gene match: 18. Germline CDR1 and CDR2: DFQATT and SNEGSKA (reference sequence). CDR3 sequence: CSAIGLGGRGGVNEQFF. The CDR3 DNA sequence: TGCAGTGCTATTGGTCTCGGCGGGAGAGGCGGGGTCAATGAGCAGTTCTTC.

This clonotype was counted ten times or more. The V gene is TRBV7-2, the J gene TRBJ1-3, with D unresolved. Germline V CDR1 and CDR2: SGHTA, FQGNSA. V was cut by 1 base and J by 4 bases, with 8 bases left in between. The CDR3 length is 14 residues. CDR3 coding DNA: TGTGCCAGCAGCTTAGGATATGCGGGAAACACCATATATTTT. Protein: CASSLGYAGNTIYF.

The V and J genes are TRBV4-1 and TRBJ2-2, with D perhaps assigned TRBD1 or TRBD2 (6 bases each). Germline values: CDR1 MGHRA, CDR2 YSYEKL. The CDR3 loop spans 16 amino acids. V lost 0 bases and J lost 4, with 12 bases in between. CDR3 sequence: CASSQEGGLGTGELFF. CDR3 bases: TGCGCCAGCAGCCAAGAAGGGGGGCTCGGCACCGGGGAGCTGTTTTTT.

This clonotype was seen a handful of times. J is TRBJ1-4 and V is TRBV27; no firm D call. Germline V gene sequence: CDR1 MNHEY, CDR2 SMNVEV (reference sequence). Trimming took 0 bases from V and 8 from J, leaving 10 bases between them. The CDR3 loop spans 14 amino acids. The CDR3 protein is CASSLSVSGEKLFF. DNA of the CDR3: TGTGCCAGCAGTTTATCCGTCAGTGGGGAAAAACTGTTTTTT. The whole variable domain, filled in from reference TRBV27 and TRBJ1-4, reads EAQVTQNPRYLITVTGKKLTVTCSQNMNHEYMSWYRQDPGLGLRQIYYSMNVEVTDKGDVPEGYKVSRKEKRNFPLILESPSPNQTSLYFCASSLSVSGEKLFFGSGTQLSVL.

As concerns this clonotype: Being one base from a much bigger clone, this may be a read error. The chain links TRBV6-1 to TRBJ2-5; D is undetermined. This CDR3 has 13 amino acids. The V gene's germline CDR1 is MNHNS and CDR2 SASEGT. In DNA, the CDR3 is TGTGCCAGCAACGGGCTATCCAAAGAGGCCCAGTACTTC. Amino acid sequence: CASNGLSKEAQYF.

This clonotype was counted ten times or more. The chain combines TRBV15 with TRBJ2-7; perhaps D is TRBD1 or TRBD2 (6 bases each). The CDR3 is made up of 16 amino acids. From germline, CDR1 is LNHNV and CDR2 YYDKDF (reference sequence). With 0 bases removed from V and 3 bases from J, the gap between germline ends came to 15 bases. In DNA, the CDR3 is TGTGCCACCAGCAGAGATTGGGGGGCTACGATCTACGAGCAGTACTTC. This translates into CATSRDWGATIYEQYF.

The sample holds many counts of this clonotype. The CDR3 sequence is CASSLVAGVYTDTQYF. The CDR3 nucleotides are TGTGCCAGCAGTTTAGTTGCGGGAGTATACACAGATACGCAGTATTTT. The chain carries TRBV28 and TRBJ2-3; 7 bases match TRBD2. This CDR3 region has 16 residues. The V gene end was trimmed by 2 bases and the J gene end by 2 bases; junction bases not matched to a gene: 7. Germline V gene data show CDR1 as MDHEN and CDR2 as SYDVKM.

The table lists this clonotype with a few counts. V gene TRBV12-3 or TRBV12-4 combines with J gene TRBJ2-5; the D gene is possibly TRBD2 (5 bases). V dropped 7 bases and J dropped 6 bases, with 15 bases sitting between them. This CDR3 contains 13 residues. CDR3 coding DNA: TGTGCCAGCACCGGGATGGGGTCCAAGACCCAGTACTTC. It encodes CASTGMGSKTQYF.

This clonotype was recorded many times. This sequence joins TRBV10-3 and TRBJ2-2; the match to TRBD2 covers 11 bases. V shed 7 bases and J 5 bases; nucleotides not matched to a gene: 3. This CDR3 is 14 amino acids long. Germline V gives CDR1 ENHRY, CDR2 SYGVKD. This CDR3 reads CAIIGLAGTGELFF. In nucleotides, the CDR3 is TGTGCCATCATTGGACTAGCGGGTACCGGGGAGCTGTTTTTT.

This clonotype occurred a few times. V gene TRBV7-2 combines with J gene TRBJ2-3; 7 bases align to TRBD1. Looked up from germline, CDR1 is SGHTA and CDR2 is FQGNSA. With V trimmed by 5 bases and J by 0 bases, 5 bases remained unmatched. CDR3 size: 15 residues. CDR3 region: CASSPRTGSTDTQYF. The CDR3 DNA follows: TGTGCCAGCAGCCCCCGGACAGGAAGCACAGATACGCAGTATTTT.

This clonotype was seen many times. This chain connects TRBV12-3 or TRBV12-4 to TRBJ2-2; D uncertain. Trimming stripped 5 bases from V and 2 bases from J, with 12 bases between. The CDR3 is made up of 15 amino acids. CDR3: CASSVQTGNTGELFF. In DNA, the CDR3 is TGTGCCAGCAGTGTCCAGACTGGCAACACCGGGGAGCTGTTTTTT.

The table lists this clonotype with a few counts. The V and J genes are TRBV6-1 and TRBJ2-3, with no clear D. Between the trimmed V and J ends, which lost 3 bases and 7 bases, there was a span of 5 bases. This CDR3 is built from 11 residues. CDR1 and CDR2 from the germline V gene are MNHNS and SASEGT. CDR3 sequence: CASSETNTQYF. DNA of the CDR3: TGTGCCAGCAGTGAGACCAATACGCAGTATTTT.

This clonotype was detected many times. The V call is TRBV6-1, the J call TRBJ2-1; 11 bases fit TRBD2. CDR1 MNHNS and CDR2 SASEGT come from the germline V gene. Trimming at V came to 2 bases and at J to 5 bases, leaving 2 bases not matched to a gene. This CDR3 has 15 amino acids. The CDR3 region is CASSEWGLADNEQFF. CDR3 DNA sequence: TGTGCCAGCAGTGAATGGGGACTAGCGGACAATGAGCAGTTCTTC.

The V and J genes are TRBV5-1 and TRBJ2-7; possibly TRBD1 for D (6 bases). V was cut by 9 bases and J by 3 bases, with 16 bases left in between. This CDR3 spans 13 amino acids. Per germline, CDR1 SGHRS and CDR2 YFSETQ. The CDR3 DNA follows: TGCGCCACTGGGCCCTCGGACAGCTACGAGCAGTACTTC. Its translation: CATGPSDSYEQYF.

The table lists this clonotype with many counts. The chain employs TRBV5-1 and TRBJ2-3; D remains ambiguous. Germline V gene sequence: CDR1 SGHRS, CDR2 YFSETQ. CDR3 length equals 15 residues. V was trimmed by 2 bases and J by 4 bases, leaving 14 bases between them. The CDR3 DNA follows: TGCGCCAGCAGCTTAACCCAAGACACAGCAGATACGCAGTATTTT. Translating it yields CASSLTQDTADTQYF. Filled out from reference TRBV5-1 and TRBJ2-3, the complete variable domain reads KAGVTQTPRYLIKTRGQQVTLSCSPISGHRSVSWYQQTPGQGLQFLFEYFSETQRNKGNFPGRFSGRQFSNSRSEMNVSTLELGDSALYLCASSLTQDTADTQYFGPGTRLTVL.

In this sample, this clonotype turned up a few times. This chain joins TRBV4-1 and TRBJ2-5; D may match TRBD1 or TRBD2 (6 bases each). Germline assignment: CDR1 MGHRA and CDR2 YSYEKL. Trimming removed 4 bases from V and 1 base from J, with 16 bases in between. The CDR3 totals 16 residues. CDR3 sequence: CASSRHPGAVQETQYF. The CDR3 DNA reads TGCGCCAGCAGCCGACACCCGGGGGCAGTCCAAGAGACCCAGTACTTC.

The table lists this clonotype with a few counts. The chain links TRBV5-1 to TRBJ2-5, with TRBD2 matching over 11 bases. CDR1 and CDR2 (germline): SGHRS, YFSETQ. The CDR3 is 18 residues long. V was pared by 0 bases and J by 4 bases, with 11 bases of the junction left unmatched. CDR3 bases: TGCGCCAGCAGCTTGGACTGGCTGGCGGGACTAGCGGTAGAGACCCAGTACTTC. Translating it yields CASSLDWLAGLAVETQYF.

This clonotype was counted many times. The chain employs TRBV20-1 and TRBJ2-1; 8 bases are shared with TRBD1. Germline lookup yields CDR1 DFQATT and CDR2 SNEGSKA (reference sequence). The CDR3 has 14 amino acids. The V gene end was trimmed by 6 bases and the J gene end by 6 bases; junction bases not matched to a gene: 10. CDR3 residues: CSASQGVRGNEQFF. CDR3 DNA: TGCAGTGCCTCACAGGGGGTCAGGGGCAATGAGCAGTTCTTC.

V gene TRBV5-1 combines with J gene TRBJ2-7; D is possibly TRBD2 (6 bases). CDR3 length equals 14 residues. Looked up from germline, CDR1 is SGHRS and CDR2 is YFSETQ. The germline V and J ends were trimmed by 0 bases and 5 bases, with 12 bases remaining between them. The CDR3 is CASSLEREEDEQYF. For the CDR3, the DNA is TGCGCCAGCAGCTTGGAAAGGGAGGAAGACGAGCAGTACTTC.

The sample holds many counts of this clonotype. The chain is built from TRBV6-2 or TRBV6-3 and TRBJ1-2; D is possibly TRBD1 (5 bases). The V and J ends lost 0 bases and 3 bases respectively, with 11 bases between them. CDR1 is MNHEY and CDR2 is SVGEGT in the germline V gene. The CDR3 spans 15 residues. CDR3 in DNA: TGTGCCAGCAGTTACTCTACAGGCGGGGACTATGGCTACACCTTC. Protein product: CASSYSTGGDYGYTF.

There are many counts of this clonotype. The V and J genes are TRBV7-2 and TRBJ2-5, with D hard to call. From germline, CDR1 is SGHTA and CDR2 FQGNSA. The V gene lost 4 bases and the J gene lost 1 base, with 16 bases spanning the gap. The CDR3 sequence is 16 residues long. This CDR3 reads CASSSSPRSPQETQYF. CDR3 DNA: TGTGCCAGCAGCTCAAGTCCCCGGAGCCCCCAAGAGACCCAGTACTTC. Based on the CDR3 plus reference TRBV7-2 and TRBJ2-5, the full variable domain is GAGVSQSPSNKVTEKGKDVELRCDPISGHTALYWYRQSLGQGLEFLIYFQGNSAPDKSGLPSDRFSAERTGGSVSTLTIQRTQQEDSAVYLCASSSSPRSPQETQYFGPGTRLLVL.

This clonotype was counted between two and nine times. The V and J genes are TRBV3-1 and TRBJ2-2; D is undetermined. The V gene lost 6 bases and the J gene lost 10 bases, with 12 bases spanning the gap. This CDR3 comprises 12 residues. Germline CDR1 LGHDT, CDR2 YNNKEL (reference sequence). CDR3 nucleotide sequence: TGTGCCAGCAGTCGGACGGAAATGGAGCTGTTTTTT. This sequence encodes CASSRTEMELFF.

The V call is TRBV12-3 or TRBV12-4, the J call TRBJ2-7; D uncertain. This CDR3 spans 16 amino acids. The V and J ends lost 6 bases and 6 bases respectively, with 24 bases between them. The CDR3 sequence: CASSLGADPLVGEQYF. Here the CDR3 DNA reads TGTGCCAGCAGCTTGGGCGCCGACCCTCTTGTGGGCGAGCAGTACTTC.

Comment on this clonotype: With a much larger clone just one base away, this may be a read error. The chain carries TRBV20-1 and TRBJ2-7, with 9 bases aligning to TRBD1. Germline lookup yields CDR1 DFQATT and CDR2 SNEGSKA (reference sequence). The J segment lost 2 bases and the V segment lost 8 bases, leaving 10 bases of the junction unmatched. The CDR3 is made up of 14 amino acids. The CDR3 DNA is TGCAGTACCCGAATCACAGGGGGCCCCTACGAGCAGTACTTC. As protein: CSTRITGGPYEQYF.